The 16 T cell receptor beta chains below were found in one sample sequenced in a study of blood T cell repertoires in COVID-19. Measured with immunoSEQ multiplex PCR; TCRdb has only the in-frame clones, and not every one. The top ten hold roughly 3% of the sample, which has a few hundred thousand clones, roughly 84% seen once. The source material was PBMCs or T cells enriched from blood (not recorded which). The source is a woman in her 30s who had recovered from COVID-19.

The V gene is TRBV6-5, the J gene TRBJ2-7; 10 nucleotides agree with TRBD2. Trimming cost V 6 bases and J 3 bases; bases outside gene matches: 8. This CDR3 comprises 15 residues. Per the germline V gene, CDR1 is MNHEY and CDR2 is SVGAGI. The CDR3 spells CASRGRLAGNYEQYF. For the CDR3, the DNA is TGTGCCAGCAGGGGGAGACTAGCGGGCAACTACGAGCAGTACTTC.

The chain joins TRBV27 to TRBJ2-3; 10 positions match TRBD2. Germline values: CDR1 MNHEY, CDR2 SMNVEV (reference sequence). CDR3 size: 15 residues. With V trimmed by 7 bases and J by 5 bases, 9 bases remained unmatched. The DNA for the CDR3 is TGTGCCAGCACCTCTAGCGGGAGTGGATTAGATACGCAGTATTTT. This gives the protein CASTSSGSGLDTQYF.

V gene TRBV7-8 combines with J gene TRBJ1-1; D is ambiguous. CDR1 is SGHVS, CDR2 FQNEAQ, per germline. This CDR3 is 15 amino acids long. Trimming removed 1 base at V and 1 base at J, with 10 bases between. The CDR3, as DNA: TGTGCCAGCAGCTTAGTAAAGGGAGCGAACACTGAAGCTTTCTTT. It codes for CASSLVKGANTEAFF.

The chain joins TRBV3-1 (or the pseudogene TRBV3-2) to TRBJ1-2, with D perhaps TRBD1 (5 bases). V shed 3 bases and J shed 4 bases, with 9 bases lying between them. The CDR3 is 13 residues long. From germline, CDR1 is LGHDT and CDR2 YNNKEL (reference sequence). The CDR3 bases are TGTGCCAGCAGCCAGGGCGACAGCTATGGCTACACCTTC. Its translation: CASSQGDSYGYTF.

CDR3 sequence: CASSLGGQAYEQYF. Written as DNA, the CDR3 is TGTGCCAGCAGCTTAGGGGGACAGGCCTACGAGCAGTACTTC. This rearrangement joins TRBV7-9 to TRBJ2-7; 8 nucleotides align to TRBD1. Trimming cost V 1 base and J 2 bases; bases outside gene matches: 1. Germline CDR1 SEHNR, CDR2 FQNEAQ (reference sequence). This CDR3 is built from 14 residues.

CDR3 loop: CATSPEAANEKLFF. DNA for the CDR3: TGTGCCACCTCCCCTGAGGCGGCTAATGAAAAACTGTTTTTT. This chain uses TRBV15 with TRBJ1-4; D remains ambiguous. Germline V gene sequence: CDR1 LNHNV, CDR2 YYDKDF (reference sequence). V lost 8 bases to trimming and J lost 3 bases, with 13 bases between them. This CDR3 spans 14 amino acids.

V and J are TRBV5-1 and TRBJ2-3; D is uncertain. V was pared by 4 bases and J by 5 bases, with 8 bases between. Germline assignment: CDR1 SGHRS and CDR2 YFSETQ. CDR3 size: 12 residues. DNA of the CDR3: TGCGCCAGCAGCGGGCTCGGAGATACGCAGTATTTT. This gives the protein CASSGLGDTQYF.

J is TRBJ1-2 and V is TRBV6-5; tentatively, D is TRBD1 (5 bases). The CDR3 has 15 residues. V dropped 7 bases and J dropped 0 bases, with 15 bases sitting between them. Germline-derived CDR1 and CDR2 are MNHEY and SVGAGI. This CDR3 is CASIYSGGPNYGYTF. As DNA, the CDR3 is TGTGCCAGCATCTACTCGGGGGGACCTAACTATGGCTACACCTTC.

The chain combines TRBV7-2 with TRBJ1-1, with a weak D call TRBD1 (5 bases). Germline V CDR1 and CDR2: SGHTA, FQGNSA. Trimming removed 2 bases at V and 9 bases at J, with 16 bases between. CDR3 length equals 14 residues. The CDR3 sequence: CASSLTPGYQKAFF. The DNA of the CDR3 is TGTGCCAGCAGCTTAACCCCAGGGTATCAAAAAGCTTTCTTT.

The J gene is TRBJ2-7, the V gene TRBV4-1; 11 bases are a match to TRBD2. J gave up 0 bases and V 3 bases, and 7 bases lay outside the gene matches. CDR1 and CDR2 (germline): MGHRA, YSYEKL. CDR3 size: 17 residues. CDR3 in amino acids: CASSHTRTSGSSYEQYF. In DNA form, the CDR3 reads TGCGCCAGCAGCCACACTAGAACTAGCGGGAGCTCCTACGAGCAGTACTTC.

The V gene is TRBV15, the J gene TRBJ1-1; 11 bases align to TRBD1. The CDR3 is 14 residues long. Germline V lookup: CDR1 LNHNV, CDR2 YYDKDF (reference sequence). The trim removed 5 bases at V and 11 bases at J, leaving 10 bases unmatched. The CDR3 reads CATSGDRGGLSAFF. The CDR3 coding sequence is TGTGCCACCAGCGGGGACAGGGGGGGACTGTCGGCTTTCTTT.

V is TRBV15 and J is TRBJ2-3; 11 bases agree with TRBD2. V lost 0 bases, J lost 2 bases, and 10 bases stayed unmatched. The CDR3 covers 19 residues. CDR1 and CDR2 (germline): LNHNV, YYDKDF (reference sequence). DNA of the CDR3: TGTGCCACCAGCAGAGATTGGGCTAGCGGGGGGACCAACACAGATACGCAGTATTTT. It encodes CATSRDWASGGTNTDTQYF.

The chain joins TRBV7-9 to TRBJ1-5; D remains unclear. This CDR3 contains 16 residues. The V end lost 0 bases, the J end lost 5 bases, and 14 bases lay between the germline ends. From germline, CDR1 is SEHNR and CDR2 FQNEAQ (reference sequence). The CDR3 nucleotides read TGTGCCAGCAGCTTAGCGAGCGGGGAACTATATCAGCCCCAGCATTTT. Amino acids: CASSLASGELYQPQHF.

This clone has more than one count but fewer than ten. This chain links TRBV18 with TRBJ1-6; D perhaps matches TRBD1 (6 bases). The V gene lost 6 bases and the J gene lost 7 bases, with 16 bases spanning the gap. This CDR3 is built from 15 residues. Germline lookup yields CDR1 KGHSH and CDR2 LQKENI. In nucleotides, the CDR3 is TGTGCCAGCTCTCCCGGACAGTTTGCGAATTCACCCCTCCACTTT. Translating gives CASSPGQFANSPLHF.

This clone showed up just once. The chain joins TRBV7-9 to TRBJ1-3; possibly TRBD1 for D (5 bases). CDR1 is SEHNR and CDR2 is FQNEAQ in the germline V gene (reference sequence). Trimming took off 7 bases at V and 5 bases at J, with 9 bases between the two ends. This CDR3 is built from 12 residues. The CDR3 region is CASTDSRNTIYF. CDR3 bases: TGTGCCAGCACCGACAGTCGAAACACCATATATTTT.

The rearrangement uses TRBV5-1 and TRBJ2-2; 9 nucleotides agree with TRBD2. CDR3 length equals 16 residues. Germline CDR1 and CDR2: SGHRS and YFSETQ. Germline trimming cut 2 bases from V and 1 base from J; bases unmatched to any gene: 3. This CDR3 is CASSFGTSLNTGELFF. Here the CDR3 DNA reads TGCGCCAGCAGCTTCGGGACTAGCTTGAACACCGGGGAGCTGTTTTTT.